The clone carrying this T cell receptor beta chain was detected only a few times. Its antigen is not identified. The data originate from a study of T cell repertoires in cytomegalovirus infection. About the research overall: Public TCR beta signatures provided an indication of both CMV infection and a matching HLA type. Broader study findings: CMV-specific TCR beta clonotypes restricted by HLA-C dominated the ex vivo response.

Via MiXCR, TCRdb re-called the reads, giving one row per CDR3 protein. This sample has under 90,000 distinct CDR3 sequences, with 20% to 25% found just once. The sample taken for sequencing was PBMCs, sequenced either directly or after in vitro stimulation (not recorded which). This receptor was taken from a human donor in good health (CMV status not recorded). Some clones in this sample may be carry-over from other donors' samples.

CDR3 sequence (DNA): TGTGCCATCAGCCGGGACAGGGGACCGAATTCACCCCTCCACTTT. Translated: CAISRDRGPNSPLHF. The chain employs TRBV10-3 and TRBJ1-6, with 10 bases identical to TRBD1. The CDR3 is 15 amino acids. Germline V gene data show CDR1 as ENHRY and CDR2 as SYGVKD. J gave up 7 bases and V 6 bases, and 6 bases lay outside the gene matches.